Here is one T cell receptor (beta chain) with its context. Its antigen is undetermined. These data come from a study of cytomegalovirus exposure and HLA in healthy donors. Study results and caveats: The study dropped some indistinguishable V segments, TRBV6-2 and TRBV6-3 among them. The authors listed approximately 160 TCR beta chains as cytomegalovirus-associated.

Researchers ran the PCR with 60 Vbeta and 13 Jbeta primers. Repertoires were generated with immunoSEQ multiplex PCR, while TCRdb's copy carries only in-frame clones and drops some. This repertoire includes some 200,000 clones. This CDR3 comprises 11 residues. V was trimmed by 7 bases and J by 0 bases, leaving 3 bases between them. CDR1 and CDR2 (germline): MDHEN, SYDVKM. The source of this sequence is a boy between 10 and 17 years old in good health and CMV-seronegative. The sample consisted of PBMCs. V usage is TRBV28 and J usage is TRBJ1-1; D remains unclear. The CDR3 sequence: CASTLNTEAFF. CDR3 bases: TGTGCCAGCACCTTGAACACTGAAGCTTTCTTT.